A selection of T cell receptor beta chains follows, all from one sample in a study of vaccination effects on CD4 cells after COVID-19. Sequencing was performed with immunoSEQ multiplex PCR; in TCRdb, only in-frame clones are kept and a portion is missing. The table lists roughly 59,000 clones, roughly 78% of them singletons. Their antigens are not known. Sequencing was performed on CD4+ T cells from PBMCs cultured with HCoV-OC43 spike peptides, taken after COVID-19 vaccination. These receptors came from a human donor who received a COVID-19 vaccine. CDR3s include the opening cysteine and the closing phenylalanine or tryptophan. The order of the fields is V gene, clone size, J gene, D gene, CDR3 DNA, CDR3 protein. D genes are given only for firm matches. Size is omitted from some rows. Given values are once, few, many or a class for expanded clones.

v_gene: TRBV28; abundance: NA; j_gene: TRBJ2-5; d_gene: TRBD1; CDR3nt: TGTGCCAGCAGTTTAGGGTCAGGGGGCAGAGAGACCCAGTACTTC; CDR3aa: CASSLGSGGRETQYF
v_gene: TRBV5-1; abundance: NA; j_gene: TRBJ2-2; d_gene: NA; CDR3nt: TGCGCCAGCAGCCCGGTGACAGGAGGCGGGGAGCTGTTTTTT; CDR3aa: CASSPVTGGGELFF
v_gene: TRBV28; abundance: NA; j_gene: TRBJ1-2; d_gene: NA; CDR3nt: TGTGCCAGCAGTTTGGGTCTTGGCTACACCTTC; CDR3aa: CASSLGLGYTF
v_gene: TRBV18; abundance: once; j_gene: TRBJ2-1; d_gene: NA; CDR3nt: TGTGCCAGCTCACCACCTAATTCCCTCTCCTACAATGAGCAGTTCTTC; CDR3aa: CASSPPNSLSYNEQFF
v_gene: TRBV29-1; abundance: once; j_gene: TRBJ2-4; d_gene: NA; CDR3nt: TGCAGCGTTAGGACAGTAGCCAAAAACATTCAGTACTTC; CDR3aa: CSVRTVAKNIQYF
v_gene: TRBV18; abundance: NA; j_gene: TRBJ1-2; d_gene: NA; CDR3nt: TGTGCCAGCTCACCATTATCCAGGGATGGCTACACCTTC; CDR3aa: CASSPLSRDGYTF
v_gene: TRBV20-1; abundance: NA; j_gene: TRBJ1-2; d_gene: NA; CDR3nt: TGCAGTGCTAGTTTTCAGGGTAGGGAGGGCTACACCTTC; CDR3aa: CSASFQGREGYTF
v_gene: TRBV19; abundance: few; j_gene: TRBJ1-3; d_gene: NA; CDR3nt: TGTGCCAGTAGTTTGCGAAGGGACAACCTCGGAAACACCATATATTTT; CDR3aa: CASSLRRDNLGNTIYF
v_gene: TRBV7-8; abundance: NA; j_gene: TRBJ2-3; d_gene: NA; CDR3nt: TGTGCCAGCAGCCTAGGACAACTCCTTCTCACAGATACGCAGTATTTT; CDR3aa: CASSLGQLLLTDTQYF
v_gene: TRBV24-1; abundance: NA; j_gene: TRBJ2-5; d_gene: TRBD1; CDR3nt: TGTGCCACCAGTGATCCCCGTCCGGGACAGGGGTTGGAGACCCAGTACTTC; CDR3aa: CATSDPRPGQGLETQYF
v_gene: TRBV12-3/TRBV12-4; abundance: NA; j_gene: TRBJ2-2; d_gene: NA; CDR3nt: TGTGCCAGCAAGCCGGACGCCGGGGAGCTGTTTTTT; CDR3aa: CASKPDAGELFF
v_gene: TRBV4-3; abundance: NA; j_gene: TRBJ2-5; d_gene: NA; CDR3nt: TGCGCCAGCAGCCAAGGGGCCAGTTTCCAAGAGACCCAGTACTTC; CDR3aa: CASSQGASFQETQYF
v_gene: TRBV30; abundance: NA; j_gene: TRBJ1-2; d_gene: NA; CDR3nt: TGTGCCTGGAGTACCCGGACAGCGTCGGGGTATGGCTACACCTTC; CDR3aa: CAWSTRTASGYGYTF
v_gene: TRBV29-1; abundance: NA; j_gene: TRBJ1-2; d_gene: NA; CDR3nt: TGCAGCGTTGGGGCAACTAACTATGGCTACACCTTC; CDR3aa: CSVGATNYGYTF
v_gene: TRBV2; abundance: NA; j_gene: TRBJ2-2; d_gene: NA; CDR3nt: TGTGCCAGCATGCGAGGGGGCACCGGGGAGCTGTTTTTT; CDR3aa: CASMRGGTGELFF
v_gene: TRBV19; abundance: NA; j_gene: TRBJ1-6; d_gene: NA; CDR3nt: TGTGCCAGTAGTATGCGCGATCGGGATTCACCCCTCCACTTT; CDR3aa: CASSMRDRDSPLHF
v_gene: TRBV9; abundance: NA; j_gene: TRBJ2-3; d_gene: TRBD2; CDR3nt: TGTGCCAGCAGCGTAGATCTAGCGGGGTTGGCAGATACGCAGTATTTT; CDR3aa: CASSVDLAGLADTQYF
v_gene: TRBV5-8; abundance: NA; j_gene: TRBJ1-2; d_gene: NA; CDR3nt: TGTGCCAGCAGCTTCGACGGGGCGAACTATGGCTACACCTTC; CDR3aa: CASSFDGANYGYTF
v_gene: TRBV5-6; abundance: NA; j_gene: TRBJ1-2; d_gene: TRBD1; CDR3nt: TGTGCCAGCAGCCCGGGACAGGCTCTCTATGGCTACACCTTC; CDR3aa: CASSPGQALYGYTF
v_gene: TRBV30; abundance: NA; j_gene: TRBJ2-6; d_gene: NA; CDR3nt: TGTGCCTGGAATTCCGACAGGACCTACTCTGGGGCCAACGTCCTGACTTTC; CDR3aa: CAWNSDRTYSGANVLTF
v_gene: TRBV7-2; abundance: NA; j_gene: TRBJ1-5; d_gene: TRBD1; CDR3nt: TGTGCCAGCAGCTGGACTACAGGGGGCAGTCAGCCCCAGCATTTT; CDR3aa: CASSWTTGGSQPQHF
v_gene: TRBV27; abundance: few; j_gene: TRBJ1-1; d_gene: NA; CDR3nt: TGTGCCAGCACCCCGCGGGGCGGCCACCTGGCTGAAGCTTTCTTT; CDR3aa: CASTPRGGHLAEAFF
v_gene: TRBV6-6; abundance: NA; j_gene: TRBJ1-2; d_gene: NA; CDR3nt: TGTGCCAGCAGCCCTCCCTCGTGGGCAGGCCTCTACACCTTC; CDR3aa: CASSPPSWAGLYTF
v_gene: TRBV19; abundance: NA; j_gene: TRBJ1-1; d_gene: NA; CDR3nt: TGTGCCAGTAGTGCAGAAGTCGGGCCCTACCTCACTGAAGCTTTCTTT; CDR3aa: CASSAEVGPYLTEAFF
v_gene: TRBV5-1; abundance: NA; j_gene: TRBJ2-2; d_gene: NA; CDR3nt: TGCGCCAGCAGCTTTTCCGGGACGAACACCGGGGAGCTGTTTTTT; CDR3aa: CASSFSGTNTGELFF
v_gene: TRBV28; abundance: NA; j_gene: TRBJ1-2; d_gene: NA; CDR3nt: TGTGCCAGCAGTTTAGGGGAGCGAGGCTATGGCTACACCTTC; CDR3aa: CASSLGERGYGYTF
v_gene: TRBV5-1; abundance: once; j_gene: TRBJ2-1; d_gene: NA; CDR3nt: TGCGCCAGCAGCTTTGCAGGACAAATCGTGGAGCAGTTCTTC; CDR3aa: CASSFAGQIVEQFF
v_gene: TRBV28; abundance: NA; j_gene: TRBJ1-5; d_gene: TRBD1; CDR3nt: TGTGCCAGCAGACAGGGGGTAGCAAATCAGCCCCAGCATTTT; CDR3aa: CASRQGVANQPQHF
v_gene: TRBV2; abundance: NA; j_gene: TRBJ2-5; d_gene: NA; CDR3nt: TGTGCCAGCCTCTCCTGGGAGACCCAGTACTTC; CDR3aa: CASLSWETQYF
v_gene: TRBV18; abundance: NA; j_gene: TRBJ2-1; d_gene: NA; CDR3nt: TGTGCCAGCTCAGGGGGTAAAACCTACAATGAGCAGTTCTTC; CDR3aa: CASSGGKTYNEQFF
v_gene: TRBV19; abundance: NA; j_gene: TRBJ2-2; d_gene: NA; CDR3nt: TGTGCCAGTAGTCGGGCAGGGATCACCGGGGAGCTGTTTTTT; CDR3aa: CASSRAGITGELFF
v_gene: TRBV5-4; abundance: NA; j_gene: TRBJ1-6; d_gene: NA; CDR3nt: TGTGCCAGCAGCCGCGACACGTCCTATAATTCACCCCTCCACTTT; CDR3aa: CASSRDTSYNSPLHF
v_gene: TRBV29-1; abundance: NA; j_gene: TRBJ1-1; d_gene: NA; CDR3nt: TGCAGCGTTGAAGCCGGCTACGGCTCGACTGAAGCTTTCTTT; CDR3aa: CSVEAGYGSTEAFF
v_gene: TRBV7-2; abundance: NA; j_gene: TRBJ1-5; d_gene: NA; CDR3nt: TGTGCCAGCAGCTTAAGCGTGGCCGGGGATCAGCCCCAGCATTTT; CDR3aa: CASSLSVAGDQPQHF
v_gene: TRBV12-5; abundance: NA; j_gene: TRBJ1-2; d_gene: TRBD1; CDR3nt: TGTGCTAGTGGTGCAGGGGGATACTATGGCTACACCTTC; CDR3aa: CASGAGGYYGYTF